Shown below are 18 T cell receptor beta chains from a single sample sequenced in a study of cytomegalovirus exposure and HLA in healthy donors (dated by TCRdb to the late 2010s). The protocol used for the library was the immunoSEQ multiplex PCR assay. A mixture of 60 forward primers for TCR Vbeta segments and 13 reverse primers for TCR Jbeta segments was used in the multiplex PCR. The table comes from immuneACCESS by way of TCRdb, which keeps in-frame sequences with V and J called. Part of the clones is missing from these tables; in studies checked, under half for an unresolved V gene and the rest for unknown reasons. This sample lists over 85,000 clones; approximately 82% were detected once. The ten largest clonotypes hold 2.5% to 3% of the sample. Sequencing input: PBMCs. Receptor source: a middle-aged man in good health and CMV-seronegative.

The chain links TRBV19 to TRBJ1-5; D not certain. CDR3 length: 15 amino acids. V was cut by 5 bases and J by 2 bases, with 13 bases left in between. The germline V gene has CDR1 LNHDA and CDR2 SQIVND (reference sequence). The CDR3 reads CASSLAGYGNQPQHF. In DNA form, the CDR3 reads TGTGCCAGTAGTCTGGCGGGGTACGGCAATCAGCCCCAGCATTTT.

This sequence joins TRBV2 and TRBJ1-6; no reliable D call. Germline values: CDR1 SNHLY, CDR2 FYNNEI. The V end was cut by 8 bases, the J end by 7 bases, with 9 bases between. The CDR3 is 12 residues long. The CDR3 is CASSGLNSPLHF. CDR3 sequence (DNA): TGTGCCAGCTCGGGGTTAAATTCACCCCTCCACTTT.

This chain links TRBV5-1 with TRBJ2-3; TRBD2 might be the D (5 bases). The CDR3 spans 15 residues. Germline V CDR1 and CDR2: SGHRS, YFSETQ. Trimming pared 0 bases from V and 1 base from J, leaving 9 bases between. The CDR3 coding sequence is TGCGCCAGCAGCTTGGGTTTGCGGGGCACAGATACGCAGTATTTT. This sequence encodes CASSLGLRGTDTQYF. The whole variable domain, remainder taken from reference TRBV5-1 and TRBJ2-3, is KAGVTQTPRYLIKTRGQQVTLSCSPISGHRSVSWYQQTPGQGLQFLFEYFSETQRNKGNFPGRFSGRQFSNSRSEMNVSTLELGDSALYLCASSLGLRGTDTQYFGPGTRLTVL.

This chain uses TRBV29-1 with TRBJ2-3; D is unresolved. The CDR3 spans 10 residues. Per germline, CDR1 SQVTM and CDR2 ANQGSEA. Deletions cut 6 bases from V and 9 bases from J, with 10 bases between. CDR3 sequence reads: CSVAIETQYF. CDR3 bases: TGCAGCGTAGCGATCGAGACGCAGTATTTT.

This clone was recorded once. The chain links TRBV7-3 to TRBJ1-6; the D gene is possibly TRBD1 (6 bases). The CDR3 is 15 amino acids. The germline V gene encodes CDR1 SGHTA and CDR2 FQGTGA. V shed 1 base and J shed 10 bases, with 14 bases lying between them. For the CDR3, the DNA is TGTGCCAGCAGCTTAAATGCAGGGGTTGGCTCACCCCTCCACTTT. As protein: CASSLNAGVGSPLHF.

By frequency in the sample, this clone is medium-sized (0.01 to 0.1%). V usage is TRBV2 and J usage is TRBJ2-7; TRBD1 aligns across 9 bases. Unmatched junction bases numbered 11, after V lost 6 bases and J lost 2 bases. CDR1 is SNHLY, CDR2 FYNNEI, per germline. This CDR3 spans 16 amino acids. The CDR3: CASSATGGPRAYEQYF. The CDR3 DNA is TGTGCCAGCAGCGCAACAGGGGGCCCGAGGGCCTACGAGCAGTACTTC. Drawing the rest from reference TRBV2 and TRBJ2-7, the complete variable domain is EPEVTQTPSHQVTQMGQEVILRCVPISNHLYFYWYRQILGQKVEFLVSFYNNEISEKSEIFDDQFSVERPDGSNFTLKIRSTKLEDSAMYFCASSATGGPRAYEQYFGPGTRLTVT.

The chain couples TRBV7-2 to TRBJ2-7, with a weak D call TRBD1 (6 bases). CDR3 length: 15 amino acids. V dropped 3 bases and J dropped 4 bases, with 16 bases sitting between them. Germline V gene lookup returns CDR1 SGHTA and CDR2 FQGNSA. CDR3 amino acids: CASSLRAGATYEQYF. The CDR3 coding sequence is TGTGCCAGCAGCTTGAGGGCAGGGGCCACATACGAGCAGTACTTC.

The J gene is TRBJ2-7, the V gene TRBV30; no reliable D call. Trimming cost V 1 base and J 2 bases, with 9 bases left between them. Germline V CDR1 and CDR2: GTSNPN, SVGIG (reference sequence). CDR3 length equals 13 residues. The CDR3 spells CAWSGARTYEQYF. The CDR3 DNA is TGTGCCTGGAGTGGCGCCCGAACCTACGAGCAGTACTTC. Filled out from reference TRBV30 and TRBJ2-7, the complete variable domain reads SQTIHQWPATLVQPVGSPLSLECTVEGTSNPNLYWYRQAAGRGLQLLFYSVGIGQISSEVPQNLSASRPQDRQFILSSKKLLLSDSGFYLCAWSGARTYEQYFGPGTRLTVT.

This chain joins TRBV7-2 and TRBJ2-7; 13 nucleotides agree with TRBD2. The CDR3 covers 15 residues. Germline assignment: CDR1 SGHTA and CDR2 FQGNSA. V lost 5 bases and J lost 2; bases outside the gene matches: 3. The CDR3 DNA reads TGTGCCAGCAGCCTGGGACTAGCGGGAACCTACGAGCAGTACTTC. Residues: CASSLGLAGTYEQYF.

The V and J genes are TRBV30 and TRBJ1-2, with D possibly being TRBD1 (5 bases). V was trimmed by 5 bases and J by 4 bases, leaving 17 bases between them. The germline CDR1 and CDR2 sequences are GTSNPN and SVGIG (reference sequence). The CDR3 is 14 residues long. The CDR3 DNA follows: TGTGCCTGGCACCATGACGGGGGGACCTATGGCTACACCTTC. It specifies CAWHHDGGTYGYTF.

This clone was picked up one time. The chain employs TRBV4-1 and TRBJ1-2; 7 nucleotides agree with TRBD1. The V gene end was trimmed by 4 bases and the J gene end by 4 bases; junction bases not matched to a gene: 12. The CDR3 spans 16 residues. Germline values: CDR1 MGHRA, CDR2 YSYEKL. The CDR3 sequence: CASSPRGGYLIYGYTF. The CDR3 DNA sequence: TGCGCCAGCAGCCCGAGAGGGGGCTATCTCATCTATGGCTACACCTTC.

This clone occurred once. This chain links TRBV5-4 with TRBJ1-2; no firm D call. The V gene lost 0 bases and the J gene lost 4 bases, with 4 bases spanning the gap. This CDR3 spans 12 amino acids. Looked up from germline, CDR1 is SGHNT and CDR2 is YYREEE (reference sequence). This CDR3 is CASSLDIYGYTF. The CDR3, as DNA: TGTGCCAGCAGCTTGGACATCTATGGCTACACCTTC.

This sequence joins TRBV5-1 and TRBJ1-2, with 7 bases fitting TRBD1. The CDR3 has 14 amino acids. V dropped 4 bases and J dropped 5; count of bases not matched to a gene: 8. Germline V gene lookup returns CDR1 SGHRS and CDR2 YFSETQ. The CDR3 reads CASSPSQGRYGYTF. CDR3 bases: TGCGCCAGCAGCCCCTCACAGGGGAGGTATGGCTACACCTTC.

The rearrangement uses TRBV18 and TRBJ1-4; D gene uncertain. The V and J ends lost 1 base and 3 bases respectively, with 9 bases between them. This CDR3 contains 15 residues. Germline-derived CDR1 and CDR2 are KGHSH and LQKENI. The CDR3, as DNA: TGTGCCAGCTCACCACGGGCTGTAGCTAATGAAAAACTGTTTTTT. It translates to CASSPRAVANEKLFF.

The CDR3 DNA reads TGCGCCAGCACGGACAGGGGGCTTAACACTGAAGCTTTCTTT. Protein product: CASTDRGLNTEAFF. The rearrangement joins TRBV5-1 to TRBJ1-1, with 11 bases that match TRBD1. Germline V lookup: CDR1 SGHRS, CDR2 YFSETQ. Trimming cost V 6 bases and J 2 bases; bases outside gene matches: 3. The CDR3 is 14 amino acids.

The chain joins TRBV6-5 to TRBJ1-1; D is ambiguous. The CDR3 totals 15 residues. The V end lost 2 bases, the J end lost 4 bases, and 14 bases lay between the germline ends. Germline loops: CDR1 MNHEY, CDR2 SVGAGI. The CDR3 spells CASSYGAVEVTEAFF. For the CDR3, the DNA is TGTGCCAGCAGTTACGGCGCAGTGGAGGTCACTGAAGCTTTCTTT.

This CDR3 is CASSSGRIAGDTQYF. Here the CDR3 DNA reads TGCGCCAGCAGCTCGGGACGGATAGCGGGAGATACGCAGTATTTT. The chain links TRBV5-1 to TRBJ2-3; 7 bases are shared with TRBD2. Germline trimming cut 3 bases from V and 5 bases from J; bases unmatched to any gene: 9. This CDR3 comprises 15 residues. Germline CDR1 and CDR2: SGHRS and YFSETQ.

V usage is TRBV16 and J usage is TRBJ2-5; the match to TRBD1 covers 8 bases. CDR3 size: 16 residues. In germline, CDR1 is KGHSY, CDR2 FQNENV. The ends lost 2 bases at V and 5 bases at J; junction bases unmatched: 10. The CDR3 region is CASSQGGQEAWETQYF. CDR3 bases: TGTGCCAGCAGCCAAGGGGGACAGGAGGCGTGGGAGACCCAGTACTTC.